This TCR beta chain originates from a study of radiotherapy plus CTLA-4 blockade in lung cancer. In the study overall: The study recorded objective responses in 18% of patients and disease control in 31%. The study, taken as a whole, reports: Subsequent to radiotherapy plus ipilimumab, tumor-derived TCR clones underwent expansion in blood.

Some clones are missing from TCRdb's copy, which holds only in-frame ones; the method was immunoSEQ multiplex PCR. The data hold just over 60,000 clones, with 77% observed a single time. Enrolled patients, whose metastatic non-small-cell lung cancer was chemo-refractory, received focal radiation plus CTLA-4 blockade with ipilimumab. As for this clone: The antigen remains unidentified.

V dropped 9 bases and J dropped 0 bases, with 15 bases sitting between them. The CDR3 spans 15 residues. Germline CDR1 and CDR2: LNHDA and SQIVND (reference sequence). This sample comprised peripheral blood, obtained from a patient treated with radiotherapy plus ipilimumab. The chain links TRBV19 to TRBJ1-5; D gene unclear. The TCR was taken from a human donor with non-small cell lung cancer who had a complete response to radiotherapy plus ipilimumab. The CDR3, as DNA: TGTGCCAGCGAAGACGGGCCTTATAGCAATCAGCCCCAGCATTTT. Its translation is CASEDGPYSNQPQHF. Full variable domain (outside the CDR3, taken from reference TRBV19 and TRBJ1-5): DGGITQSPKYLFRKEGQNVTLSCEQNLNHDAMYWYRQDPGQGLRLIYYSQIVNDFQKGDIAEGYSVSREKKESFPLTVTSAQKNPTAFYLCASEDGPYSNQPQHFGDGTRLSIL.